Listed here are 28 T cell receptor beta chains from one sample, sequenced in a study of T cells in Graves' hyperthyroidism and ophthalmopathy. Amplification targeted TCR beta CDR3 regions from RNA transcripts. TCR CDR3 regions were first amplified by RT-PCR with HTBI primers. MiXCR, applied by TCRdb to the multiplex PCR reads, yields one record per CDR3 protein. This sample carries more than 300,000 distinct CDR3 sequences, 13% of them seen once, and the ten largest clones take 9.2%. Specimen: blood. All receptors derive from a woman aged 18-29 years with Graves' hyperthyroidism.

This clonotype was recorded at least ten times. The J gene is TRBJ1-6, the V gene TRBV30; 10 bases agree with TRBD1. Germline CDR1 is GTSNPN and CDR2 is SVGIG (reference sequence). Germline trimming cut 5 bases from V and 9 bases from J; bases unmatched to any gene: 7. This CDR3 comprises 14 residues. The CDR3 DNA is TGTGCCTGGTCGCCAGGGACAGGGGTTTCACCCCTCCACTTT. This translates into CAWSPGTGVSPLHF.

This clonotype came up many times. The CDR3: CASSFPSTGENTGELFF. The CDR3 coding sequence is TGTGCCAGCAGTTTCCCCTCGACGGGCGAGAACACCGGGGAGCTGTTTTTT. The rearrangement joins TRBV28 to TRBJ2-2; D not resolved. CDR1 and CDR2 (germline): MDHEN, SYDVKM. Trimming took 3 bases from V and 1 from J, leaving 15 bases between them. The CDR3 has 17 residues.

This clonotype came up many times. The CDR3 protein is CATSRAGANYEQYF. DNA for the CDR3: TGTGCCACCAGCAGAGCGGGGGCTAACTACGAGCAGTACTTC. The V gene is TRBV15, the J gene TRBJ2-7, with D possibly called TRBD1 or TRBD2 (6 bases each). CDR1 and CDR2 (germline): LNHNV, YYDKDF (reference sequence). V was cut by 1 base and J by 3 bases, with 10 bases left in between. This CDR3 spans 14 amino acids.

This clonotype appeared many times. The gene calls are TRBV24-1 and TRBJ2-1, with D perhaps assigned TRBD1 or TRBD2 (6 bases each). This CDR3 has 14 amino acids. Looked up from germline, CDR1 is KGHDR and CDR2 is SFDVKD. V was pared by 4 bases and J by 6 bases, with 12 bases between. The CDR3 bases are TGTGCCACCAGTGACGGGGGCCCGGGCAATGAGCAGTTCTTC. Translated, it gives CATSDGGPGNEQFF.

The J gene is TRBJ2-1, the V gene TRBV20-1; D perhaps matches TRBD1 (5 bases). V gave up 3 bases and J gave up 7 bases, with 19 bases separating them. Per germline, CDR1 DFQATT and CDR2 SNEGSKA (reference sequence). This CDR3 region has 15 residues. The CDR3 protein is CSASTSQGYQNEQFF. DNA of the CDR3: TGCAGTGCTAGCACAAGTCAGGGCTACCAGAATGAGCAGTTCTTC.

This clonotype has more than one count but fewer than ten. The chain combines TRBV10-3 with TRBJ1-1; maybe TRBD1 (6 bases). Trimming cost V 8 bases and J 4 bases, with 14 bases left between them. Germline V gene data show CDR1 as ENHRY and CDR2 as SYGVKD. The CDR3 is made up of 13 amino acids. CDR3 residues: CAILGGLSTEAFF. DNA of the CDR3: TGTGCCATCTTGGGGGGGCTTAGCACTGAAGCTTTCTTT.

This clonotype showed up just a few times. The chain uses TRBV15 and TRBJ2-4; 8 bases agree with TRBD2. V dropped 0 bases and J dropped 3; count of bases not matched to a gene: 7. This CDR3 has 17 residues. CDR1 LNHNV and CDR2 YYDKDF come from the germline V gene (reference sequence). The CDR3 here is CATSRDYTSGSKNIQYF. The CDR3 DNA sequence: TGTGCCACCAGCAGAGATTACACTAGCGGTAGCAAAAACATTCAGTACTTC.

The table lists this clonotype with many counts. CDR3: CASSQDLYYGYTF. The DNA for the CDR3 is TGTGCCAGCAGCCAGGACCTCTACTATGGCTACACCTTC. The chain recombines TRBV3-1 with TRBJ1-2; the D is unclear. Per the germline V gene, CDR1 is LGHDT and CDR2 is YNNKEL (reference sequence). This CDR3 is built from 13 residues. V gave up 3 bases and J gave up 3 bases, with 8 bases separating them.

CDR3 nucleotide sequence: TGTGCCAGCAGCCAAGAATCCGGACTAGCGCTAAACGAGCAGTACTTC. Its translation: CASSQESGLALNEQYF. This chain connects TRBV4-2 to TRBJ2-7, with 9 positions matching TRBD2. J lost 5 bases, V lost 0 bases, and 8 bases had no gene match. Germline values: CDR1 LGHNA, CDR2 YNFKEQ. The CDR3 sequence is 16 residues long.

There are many counts of this clonotype. The chain has TRBV24-1 and TRBJ2-7; D may be TRBD1 (6 bases). V was cut by 6 bases and J by 3 bases, with 11 bases left in between. The germline V gene encodes CDR1 KGHDR and CDR2 SFDVKD. The CDR3 is made up of 13 amino acids. CDR3 protein: CATSTGRGYEQYF. The CDR3 coding sequence is TGTGCCACCAGTACCGGCAGGGGCTACGAGCAGTACTTC.

The sample holds many counts of this clonotype. This chain connects TRBV5-1 to TRBJ2-1; possible D gene TRBD2, 6 bases. The CDR3 is made up of 11 amino acids. V lost 3 bases and J 10 bases, leaving 8 bases between the germline ends. Germline V gene sequence: CDR1 SGHRS, CDR2 YFSETQ. The CDR3: CASSYLAEQFF. The CDR3 DNA is TGCGCCAGCAGCTATCTAGCGGAGCAGTTCTTC. Looking up the rest from reference TRBV5-1 and TRBJ2-1 gives the full variable domain: KAGVTQTPRYLIKTRGQQVTLSCSPISGHRSVSWYQQTPGQGLQFLFEYFSETQRNKGNFPGRFSGRQFSNSRSEMNVSTLELGDSALYLCASSYLAEQFFGPGTRLTVL.

This clonotype was recorded at least ten times. The chain combines TRBV6-1 with TRBJ1-2; 9 bases align to TRBD1. The germline gives CDR1 MNHNS, CDR2 SASEGT. After removal of 4 bases from V and 4 bases from J, the junction contained 7 bases not matched to a gene. The length of the CDR3 is 15 residues. The CDR3 here is CASSGEQGAVYGYTF. In DNA, the CDR3 is TGTGCCAGCAGTGGGGAACAGGGGGCTGTCTATGGCTACACCTTC.

CDR3 nucleotide sequence: TGTGCCAGCAGTTTATTTCAGGAAGCCTGCGAGCAGTACTTC. Its translation: CASSLFQEACEQYF. The V gene is TRBV27, the J gene TRBJ2-7, with no clear D. V lost 1 base to trimming and J lost 6 bases, with 13 bases between them. The CDR3 covers 14 residues. Germline assignment: CDR1 MNHEY and CDR2 SMNVEV (reference sequence).

This clonotype turned up a few times. This chain uses TRBV5-1 with TRBJ1-3; D is possibly TRBD1 (5 bases). V lost 4 bases to trimming and J lost 2 bases, with 16 bases between them. CDR1 and CDR2 from the germline V gene are SGHRS and YFSETQ. The CDR3 covers 16 residues. This CDR3 is CASSRPGTGTGNTIYF. The CDR3 DNA is TGCGCCAGCAGCCGTCCCGGGACGGGAACTGGAAACACCATATATTTT.

This clonotype was counted ten times or more. This chain joins TRBV11-3 and TRBJ2-7, with 8 bases aligning to TRBD1. The CDR3 has 17 residues. Trimming removed 5 bases from V and 0 bases from J; junction bases left unmatched: 12. CDR1 and CDR2 (germline): SGHNT, YENEEA. CDR3: CASSPDRERIGSYEQYF. Written as DNA, the CDR3 is TGTGCCAGCAGCCCGGACAGGGAGAGGATTGGCTCCTACGAGCAGTACTTC.

This clonotype was picked up many times. V is TRBV20-1 and J is TRBJ2-3; 11 bases agree with TRBD2. CDR1 and CDR2 from the germline V gene are DFQATT and SNEGSKA (reference sequence). The trim removed 3 bases at V and 4 bases at J, leaving 3 bases unmatched. This CDR3 spans 14 amino acids. The CDR3 sequence is CSASSGGGADTQYF. CDR3 sequence (DNA): TGCAGTGCTAGTAGCGGGGGGGGCGCAGATACGCAGTATTTT.

The rearrangement uses TRBV3-1 and TRBJ1-3; 8 bases match TRBD1. V gave up 3 bases and J gave up 3 bases; unmatched junction bases: 7. CDR3 length: 16 amino acids. From germline, CDR1 is LGHDT and CDR2 YNNKEL (reference sequence). This CDR3 is CASSHPSDRGGNTIYF. CDR3 DNA: TGTGCCAGCAGCCACCCCTCTGACAGGGGTGGAAACACCATATATTTT. Combining the CDR3 with reference TRBV3-1 and TRBJ1-3 gives the whole variable domain DTAVSQTPKYLVTQMGNDKSIKCEQNLGHDTMYWYKQDSKKFLKIMFSYNNKELIINETVPNRFSPKSPDKAHLNLHINSLELGDSAVYFCASSHPSDRGGNTIYFGEGSWLTVV.

This clonotype was seen at least ten times. An end of the junction differs from the germline gene, which may be a read error. V is TRBV2 and J is TRBJ2-5; TRBD1 aligns across 10 bases. The CDR3 consists of 12 residues. CDR1 and CDR2 from the germline V gene are SNHLY and FYNNEI. CDR3: CASSEALGQGHF. The CDR3 DNA sequence: TGTGCCAGCAGTGAAGCGCTGGGACAGGGGCACTTC.

Ten or more counts support this clonotype. J is TRBJ2-7 and V is TRBV3-1; 7 bases agree with TRBD2. This CDR3 is 15 amino acids long. CDR1 and CDR2 (germline): LGHDT, YNNKEL (reference sequence). The V and J ends lost 0 bases and 4 bases, in that order; junction bases with no gene match: 6. The CDR3 nucleotides are TGTGCCAGCAGCCAAGACCCAGGGAGGGTTTACGAGCAGTACTTC. It is translated as CASSQDPGRVYEQYF.

This clonotype came up many times. V and J are TRBV7-8 and TRBJ1-2; D unclear. Germline V gene lookup returns CDR1 SGHVS and CDR2 FQNEAQ. The CDR3 sequence is 13 residues long. V dropped 3 bases and J dropped 5 bases, with 10 bases sitting between them. The CDR3 nucleotides are TGTGCCAGCAGCTTCGGGGTGCCGTATGGCTACACCTTC. Translation gives CASSFGVPYGYTF. Combining the CDR3 with reference TRBV7-8 and TRBJ1-2 gives the whole variable domain GAGVSQSPRYKVAKRGQDVALRCDPISGHVSLFWYQQALGQGPEFLTYFQNEAQLDKSGLPSDRFFAERPEGSVSTLKIQRTQQEDSAVYLCASSFGVPYGYTFGSGTRLTVV.

This clonotype was found many times. This sequence joins TRBV27 and TRBJ2-7, with no clear D. From germline, CDR1 is MNHEY and CDR2 SMNVEV (reference sequence). The CDR3 has 11 residues. Deletions cut 6 bases from V and 4 bases from J, with 7 bases between. Written as DNA, the CDR3 is TGTGCCAGCAGATTCGCATACGAGCAGTACTTC. This encodes CASRFAYEQYF.

This clonotype was found many times. This chain connects TRBV28 to TRBJ1-1, with D possibly matching TRBD1 (5 bases). This CDR3 contains 13 residues. The germline gives CDR1 MDHEN, CDR2 SYDVKM. Trimming pared 5 bases from V and 8 bases from J, leaving 15 bases between. CDR3 in amino acids: CASSRGTSREAFF. CDR3 coding DNA: TGTGCCAGCAGTCGCGGGACGTCTAGGGAAGCTTTCTTT.

This clonotype was seen a few times. This sequence joins TRBV6-1 and TRBJ2-7; D unclear. V was clipped by 6 bases and J by 3 bases, with 24 bases between them. The V gene's germline CDR1 is MNHNS and CDR2 SASEGT. The CDR3 loop spans 17 amino acids. Here the CDR3 DNA reads TGTGCCAGCAGCCGCATATCAGCCACCGGCGGAATCTACGAGCAGTACTTC. Encoded protein: CASSRISATGGIYEQYF.

This clonotype was recorded at least ten times. V gene TRBV7-9 combines with J gene TRBJ1-5, with D maybe TRBD1 (5 bases). CDR1 and CDR2 from the germline V gene are SEHNR and FQNEAQ (reference sequence). The CDR3 length is 14 residues. V shed 5 bases and J shed 0 bases, with 8 bases lying between them. The CDR3 nucleotides are TGTGCCAGCAGCGCGACAGTTAGCAATCAGCCCCAGCATTTT. Encoded protein: CASSATVSNQPQHF.

This clonotype was seen only a few times. This rearrangement joins TRBV6-1 to TRBJ1-5, with D possibly being TRBD1 (5 bases). The CDR3 sequence is 13 residues long. V gave up 5 bases and J gave up 3 bases, with 8 bases separating them. Germline CDR1 MNHNS, CDR2 SASEGT. The CDR3 loop is CASSLGHNQPQHF. The CDR3 nucleotides read TGTGCCAGCAGTCTGGGGCACAATCAGCCCCAGCATTTT.

This clonotype was detected many times. CDR3 nucleotide sequence: TGTGCCAGCAGATACAGGGGTGGAAATTCACCCCTCCACTTT. Translated, it gives CASRYRGGNSPLHF. V is TRBV28 and J is TRBJ1-6; 7 bases are a match to TRBD1. Germline CDR1 MDHEN, CDR2 SYDVKM. With 6 bases clipped from V and 7 bases from J, the junction kept 6 bases outside the gene matches. CDR3 length equals 14 residues.

This clonotype appeared many times. V is TRBV6-1 and J is TRBJ2-1; 8 positions match TRBD2. CDR1 is MNHNS and CDR2 is SASEGT in the germline V gene. V lost 1 base to trimming and J lost 8 bases; unmatched junction nucleotides: 7. The length of the CDR3 is 15 residues. CDR3 DNA: TGTGCCAGCAGTGAAGGGTCCCCGGGAGGGTATGAGCAGTTCTTC. Its translation: CASSEGSPGGYEQFF.

Worth noting for this clonotype: A much larger clone is a single base away; this may be a read error. CDR3 region: CASATGPTDTQYF. The CDR3 nucleotides are TGTGCCAGTGCGACAGGGCCCACAGATACGCAGTATTTT. This chain connects TRBV7-8 to TRBJ2-3, with 7 bases that match TRBD1. V was pared by 9 bases and J by 2 bases, with 5 bases of the junction left unmatched. CDR1 is SGHVS, CDR2 FQNEAQ, per germline. This CDR3 spans 13 amino acids. Complete variable domain (other parts from reference TRBV7-8 and TRBJ2-3): GAGVSQSPRYKVAKRGQDVALRCDPISGHVSLFWYQQALGQGPEFLTYFQNEAQLDKSGLPSDRFFAERPEGSVSTLKIQRTQQEDSAVYLCASATGPTDTQYFGPGTRLTVL.